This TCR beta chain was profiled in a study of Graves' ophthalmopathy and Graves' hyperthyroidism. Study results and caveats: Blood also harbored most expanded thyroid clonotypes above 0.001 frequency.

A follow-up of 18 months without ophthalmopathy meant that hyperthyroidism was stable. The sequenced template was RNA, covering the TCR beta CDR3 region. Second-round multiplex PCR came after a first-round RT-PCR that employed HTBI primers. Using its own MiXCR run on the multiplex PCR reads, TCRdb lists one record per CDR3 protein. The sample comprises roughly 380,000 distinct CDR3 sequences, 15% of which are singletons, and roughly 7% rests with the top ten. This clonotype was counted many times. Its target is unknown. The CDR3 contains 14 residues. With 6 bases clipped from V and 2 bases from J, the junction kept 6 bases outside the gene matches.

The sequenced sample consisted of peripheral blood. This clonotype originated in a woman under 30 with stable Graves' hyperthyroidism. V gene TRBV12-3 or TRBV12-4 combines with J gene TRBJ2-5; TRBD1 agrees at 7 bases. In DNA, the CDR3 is TGTGCCAGCAGAAACACAGGGGTTCAAGAGACCCAGTACTTC. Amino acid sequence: CASRNTGVQETQYF.